What follows is one T cell receptor (beta chain) and its context. The PCR made use of 60 Vbeta and 13 Jbeta primers. As processed by the authors: Later, 65 million to 85 million unique TCR beta chains were counted in an analysis, and roughly 11 million of them were shared. The method was immunoSEQ multiplex PCR; TCRdb's version includes in-frame clones alone and lacks a portion of them. Clone size and V and J calls were adopted from that table, with D and trimming inferred from the DNA. The data show 120,000 to 150,000 clones, with less than 65% seen just once and under 3% held by the top ten. The sample originates from a study of cytomegalovirus exposure and HLA in healthy donors. Looked up from germline, CDR1 is SGDLS and CDR2 is YYNGEE. After removal of 0 bases from V and 5 bases from J, the junction contained 4 bases not matched to a gene. The CDR3 loop spans 15 amino acids.

The chain recombines TRBV9 with TRBJ2-5; 10 nucleotides agree with TRBD2. Sample: PBMCs. The clonotype originates from a young woman in good health and CMV-seropositive. The CDR3 coding sequence is TGTGCCAGCAGCGTAGTCAGCGGGGGGGGCGAGACCCAGTACTTC. Amino acid sequence: CASSVVSGGGETQYF.